The rows below give T cell receptor beta chains drawn from one sample of a study of blood T cells in healthy people across ages. TCRdb reprocessed the 5' RACE reads via MiXCR and lists one record per CDR3 protein. The table has about 1.6 million distinct CDR3 sequences, roughly 32% seen once. What was sequenced was blood. Receptor source: a woman in her 30s in good health. CDR3s include the opening cysteine and the closing phenylalanine or tryptophan. D genes are given only for firm matches. Rows give clone size only sometimes, using once, few, many, or a class for an expanded clone.

J: TRBJ1-5
size: few
D: NA
V: TRBV7-9
DNA: TGTGCCAGCAGCTTAGCGGTCCAGGGGTCATCCAATCAGCCCCAGCATTTT
CDR3: CASSLAVQGSSNQPQHF

J: TRBJ1-2
size: NA
D: NA
V: TRBV6-1
DNA: TGTGCCAGCAGTGAACTGGGATCAGGCTATGGCTACACCTTC
CDR3: CASSELGSGYGYTF

J: TRBJ2-5
size: NA
D: NA
V: TRBV5-6
DNA: TGTGCCAGCAGCTTGACGGGGCAGGAACAAGAGACCCAGTACTTC
CDR3: CASSLTGQEQETQYF

J: TRBJ2-1
size: NA
D: TRBD2
V: TRBV28
DNA: TGTGCCAGCAGTTTATATAGCGGGAGATTGAATGAGCAGTTCTTC
CDR3: CASSLYSGRLNEQFF

J: TRBJ2-3
size: NA
D: NA
V: TRBV7-9
DNA: TGTGCCAGCAGCTTAAAATTCTCAGATACGCAGTATTTT
CDR3: CASSLKFSDTQYF

J: TRBJ2-7
size: NA
D: NA
V: TRBV5-1
DNA: TGCGCCAGCAGCTTGGTAGCGGAGGAGCAGTACTTC
CDR3: CASSLVAEEQYF

J: TRBJ1-6
size: few
D: NA
V: TRBV9
DNA: TGTGCCAGCAGCGTAGAAGGACGTGGTAATTCACCCCTCCACTTT
CDR3: CASSVEGRGNSPLHF

J: TRBJ2-1
size: NA
D: NA
V: TRBV6-1
DNA: TGTGCCAGCAGTGAAGTGGTCGGGTTTCGCAATGAGCAGTTCTTC
CDR3: CASSEVVGFRNEQFF

J: TRBJ1-4
size: NA
D: NA
V: TRBV20-1
DNA: TGCAGTGCTAATAATCCAGGGAAAGAAAAACTGTTTTTT
CDR3: CSANNPGKEKLFF

J: TRBJ2-1
size: few
D: TRBD2
V: TRBV15
DNA: TGTGCCACCAGCAGACTAGCGGGAGACGATGAGCAGTTCTTC
CDR3: CATSRLAGDDEQFF

J: TRBJ2-7
size: few
D: TRBD1
V: TRBV5-1
DNA: TGCGCCAGCAGCTTGGCAGGGGGCGCTTTATACGAGCAGTACTTC
CDR3: CASSLAGGALYEQYF

J: TRBJ2-1
size: NA
D: TRBD2
V: TRBV18
DNA: TGTGCCAGCTCAACCGGACTAGCTTTCAGCTTCTACAATGAGCAGTTCTTC
CDR3: CASSTGLAFSFYNEQFF

J: TRBJ1-2
size: many
D: TRBD1
V: TRBV20-1
DNA: TGCAGTGCTAGAGGGACAGGTCTTGTTGGCTACACCTTC
CDR3: CSARGTGLVGYTF

J: TRBJ2-1
size: few
D: NA
V: TRBV25-1
DNA: TGTGCCAGCAGTGTCCCCATCCGGCGGGAGCAGTTCTTC
CDR3: CASSVPIRREQFF

J: TRBJ2-1
size: NA
D: NA
V: TRBV15
DNA: TGTGCCACCAGCAGAGATCGGGTTGGGGAGCAGTTCTTC
CDR3: CATSRDRVGEQFF

J: TRBJ2-7
size: NA
D: TRBD2
V: TRBV6-1
DNA: TGTGCCAGCAGAACGGGACTAGCGGGCTTCTACGAGCAGTACTTC
CDR3: CASRTGLAGFYEQYF